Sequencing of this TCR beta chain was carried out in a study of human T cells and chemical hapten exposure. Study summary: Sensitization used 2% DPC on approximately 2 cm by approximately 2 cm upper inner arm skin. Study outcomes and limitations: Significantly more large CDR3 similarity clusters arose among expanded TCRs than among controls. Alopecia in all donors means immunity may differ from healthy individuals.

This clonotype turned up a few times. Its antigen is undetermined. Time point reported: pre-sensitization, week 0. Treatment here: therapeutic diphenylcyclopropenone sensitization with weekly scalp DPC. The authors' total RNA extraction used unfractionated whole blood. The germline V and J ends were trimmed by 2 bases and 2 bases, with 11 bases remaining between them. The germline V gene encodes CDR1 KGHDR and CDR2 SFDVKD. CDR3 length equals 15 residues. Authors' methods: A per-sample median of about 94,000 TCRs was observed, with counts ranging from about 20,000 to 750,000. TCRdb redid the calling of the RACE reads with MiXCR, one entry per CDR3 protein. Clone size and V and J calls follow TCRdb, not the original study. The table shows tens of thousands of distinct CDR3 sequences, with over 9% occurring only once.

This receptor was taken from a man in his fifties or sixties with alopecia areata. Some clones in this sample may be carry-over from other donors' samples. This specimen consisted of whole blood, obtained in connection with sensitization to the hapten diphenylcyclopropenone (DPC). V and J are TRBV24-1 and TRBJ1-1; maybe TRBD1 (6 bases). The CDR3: CATSDYPGTNTEAFF. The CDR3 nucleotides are TGTGCCACCAGTGATTATCCAGGGACAAACACTGAAGCTTTCTTT.